Below are 32 T cell receptor beta chains sequenced from a single sample in a study of T-cell reconstitution after alpha-beta-depleted transplantation in children (dated by TCRdb to the mid-2010s). The library was obtained by PCR. The data were produced on an Illumina HiSeq 2500. TCR library preparation used molecular barcoding, with unique molecular identifiers applied to normalize quantification of the TCRbeta repertoire. TCRdb took the public reads, trimmed them with fastp at Q25, ran MiXCR for clone calling and kept in-frame beta chains. CDR3 protein duplicates are merged, each entry listing the most common genes and DNA. This sample lists about 200,000 distinct CDR3 sequences; approximately 15% were detected once. Roughly two fifths of the sample is in the top ten clones. In light of the paper, this sample's treatment or condition label describes: allogeneic hematopoietic cell transplantation with graft depleted of TCRalphabeta T cells and CD19 B cells.

The sample consisted of PBMCs, mostly from graft donor cells, taken 360 days after TCRalphabeta/CD19-depleted stem cell transplant. The receptors stem from a male patient aged 2-15 years who had a stem cell transplant for acute lymphoblastic leukemia, so the T cells may come from the graft donor.

This chain connects TRBV12-3 or TRBV12-4 to TRBJ2-1; tentative D call: TRBD1 (5 bases). Trimming removed 4 bases from V and 10 bases from J, with 14 bases in between. This CDR3 comprises 13 residues. This CDR3 is CASSSWGDGEQFF. CDR3 sequence (DNA): TGTGCCAGCAGTTCTTGGGGCGACGGCGAGCAGTTCTTC.

This clonotype was seen a handful of times. The V gene is TRBV10-3, the J gene TRBJ2-2; D possibly corresponds to TRBD1 (6 bases). The CDR3 covers 15 residues. In germline, CDR1 is ENHRY, CDR2 SYGVKD. The V gene lost 6 bases and the J gene lost 1 base, with 12 bases spanning the gap. Here the CDR3 DNA reads TGTGCCATCAGCGGCCCGGGACAGAACACCGGGGAGCTGTTTTTT. Translated: CAISGPGQNTGELFF.

Many counts were recorded for this clonotype. V and J are TRBV18 and TRBJ2-5; TRBD2 might be the D (5 bases). Per the germline V gene, CDR1 is KGHSH and CDR2 is LQKENI. The CDR3 sequence is 15 residues long. V shed 0 bases and J shed 1 base, with 9 bases lying between them. For the CDR3, the DNA is TGTGCCAGCTCACCACCGCGCGGAGGCCAAGAGACCCAGTACTTC. Encoded protein: CASSPPRGGQETQYF.

This clonotype was seen ten or more times. V gene TRBV5-4 combines with J gene TRBJ2-3; possibly TRBD1 for D (5 bases). The CDR3 has 16 amino acids. CDR1 and CDR2 (germline): SGHNT, YYREEE (reference sequence). V lost 5 bases, J lost 6 bases, and 22 bases lay in between. In DNA, the CDR3 is TGTGCCAGCAGGTCGATAACAGGCCATCAAATGGATACGCAGTATTTT. This gives the protein CASRSITGHQMDTQYF.

J is TRBJ1-1 and V is TRBV6-5; no firm D call. This CDR3 region has 14 residues. The V gene lost 2 bases and the J gene lost 0 bases, with 7 bases spanning the gap. CDR1 is MNHEY and CDR2 is SVGAGI in the germline V gene. For the CDR3, the DNA is TGTGCCAGCAGTTACGAGGTGATGAACACTGAAGCTTTCTTT. This sequence encodes CASSYEVMNTEAFF.

J is TRBJ2-7 and V is TRBV7-8; 7 bases are a match to TRBD1. The CDR3 extends over 14 amino acids. Losses at the gene ends were 5 bases for V and 3 bases for J; bases not matched to a gene: 7. CDR1 SGHVS and CDR2 FQNEAQ come from the germline V gene. For the CDR3, the DNA is TGTGCCAGCAGCATACAGGGGATAGGCTACGAGCAGTACTTC. This codes for CASSIQGIGYEQYF.

The chain joins TRBV11-2 to TRBJ2-1; D might be TRBD2 (5 bases). The CDR3 extends over 18 amino acids. Trimming cost V 4 bases and J 2 bases, with 21 bases left between them. The germline V gene has CDR1 SGHAT and CDR2 FQNNGV. For the CDR3, the DNA is TGTGCCAGCAGCTCCCATACTAGGTCCCTCTATACCTACAATGAGCAGTTCTTC. Translation gives CASSSHTRSLYTYNEQFF.

This clonotype turned up a few times. The chain couples TRBV4-3 to TRBJ2-7, with 12 bases lining up with TRBD2. Germline trimming cut 4 bases from V and 3 bases from J; bases unmatched to any gene: 4. Germline CDR1 reads LGHNA; CDR2 reads YSLEER. The CDR3 consists of 15 residues. CDR3 protein: CASSRLAGVIYEQYF. CDR3 sequence (DNA): TGCGCCAGCAGCCGACTAGCGGGGGTTATCTACGAGCAGTACTTC.

This clonotype occurred a few times. This chain links TRBV7-2 with TRBJ2-3; D uncertain. V lost 1 base and J lost 5, with 10 bases in between. The CDR3 length is 14 residues. CDR1 is SGHTA, CDR2 FQGNSA, per germline. The CDR3 here is CASSLVVAKDTQYF. CDR3 DNA: TGTGCCAGCAGCTTAGTGGTGGCAAAAGATACGCAGTATTTT.

DNA of the CDR3: TGTGCCAGCACCTCCCGGGCGGGCCCGCACTACAATGAGCAGTTCTTC. It codes for CASTSRAGPHYNEQFF. The J gene is TRBJ2-1, the V gene TRBV28, with D tentatively TRBD2 (5 bases). The V gene's germline CDR1 is MDHEN and CDR2 SYDVKM. Trimming left V 7 bases short and J 3 bases short, with 19 bases between. The CDR3 extends over 16 amino acids.

V gene TRBV18 combines with J gene TRBJ2-2; unclear D gene. V gave up 1 base and J gave up 0 bases, with 18 bases separating them. The length of the CDR3 is 19 residues. The germline V gene has CDR1 KGHSH and CDR2 LQKENI. This CDR3 reads CASSPLIPTSAPNTGELFF. CDR3 DNA: TGTGCCAGCTCACCACTGATCCCTACTTCGGCCCCGAACACCGGGGAGCTGTTTTTT. Variable domain in full (rest from reference TRBV18 and TRBJ2-2): NAGVMQNPRHLVRRRGQEARLRCSPMKGHSHVYWYRQLPEEGLKFMVYLQKENIIDESGMPKERFSAEFPKEGPSILRIQQVVRGDSAAYFCASSPLIPTSAPNTGELFFGEGSRLTVL.

DNA of the CDR3: TGTGCCAGCAGCTTGAAAGGGACAGGACTCTCCTACGAGCAGTACTTC. This sequence encodes CASSLKGTGLSYEQYF. The V and J genes are TRBV7-9 and TRBJ2-7, with TRBD1 matching over 8 bases. This CDR3 has 16 amino acids. Germline trimming cut 3 bases from V and 0 bases from J; bases unmatched to any gene: 7. Germline loops: CDR1 SEHNR, CDR2 FQNEAQ (reference sequence).

Ten or more counts support this clonotype. The V and J genes are TRBV2 and TRBJ2-3; D might be TRBD1 or TRBD2, each matching 6 bases. V was pared by 6 bases and J by 3 bases, with 10 bases between. Germline V gives CDR1 SNHLY, CDR2 FYNNEI. The CDR3 covers 13 residues. CDR3 region: CASSGGGTDTQYF. The CDR3 coding sequence is TGTGCCAGCAGCGGGGGCGGAACAGATACGCAGTATTTT.

This clonotype has just a few counts. The DNA of the CDR3 is TGCAGTCCGGCCGGGACAGGGGACGAGCAGTACTTC. Encoded protein: CSPAGTGDEQYF. The V and J genes are TRBV20-1 and TRBJ2-7; 10 bases match TRBD1. Germline V gene sequence: CDR1 DFQATT, CDR2 SNEGSKA (reference sequence). The CDR3 sequence is 12 residues long. The trim removed 8 bases at V and 5 bases at J, leaving 6 bases unmatched.

This clonotype was detected only a few times. The J gene is TRBJ1-1, the V gene TRBV29-1; D uncertain. V was trimmed by 2 bases and J by 4 bases, leaving 11 bases between them. Germline V gene data show CDR1 as SQVTM and CDR2 as ANQGSEA. The CDR3 has 13 residues. The CDR3 DNA is TGCAGCGTTGAAAATACCGTCTTCACTGAAGCTTTCTTT. As protein: CSVENTVFTEAFF. The full variable domain, with the rest looked up from reference TRBV29-1 and TRBJ1-1, is SAVISQKPSRDICQRGTSLTIQCQVDSQVTMMFWYRQQPGQSLTLIATANQGSEATYESGFVIDKFPISRPNLTFSTLTVSNMSPEDSSIYLCSVENTVFTEAFFGQGTRLTVV.

The chain uses TRBV7-1 and TRBJ1-5; a possible D gene is TRBD1 (6 bases). TRBV7-1 is placed among ORFs of uncertain function. V was trimmed by 3 bases and J by 5 bases, leaving 17 bases between them. This CDR3 is 16 amino acids long. The CDR3 region is CASSSSGEGGDQPQHF. The DNA of the CDR3 is TGTGCCAGCAGCTCCTCGGGAGAAGGGGGGGATCAGCCCCAGCATTTT.

V gene TRBV20-1 combines with J gene TRBJ2-7; TRBD2 agrees at 9 bases. The V gene's germline CDR1 is DFQATT and CDR2 SNEGSKA (reference sequence). V was pared by 4 bases and J by 7 bases, with 14 bases of the junction left unmatched. The CDR3 is made up of 15 amino acids. CDR3 DNA: TGCAGTGCTACCGAGCAGTCTAGCGGGATGGATGAGCAGTACTTC. Its translation: CSATEQSSGMDEQYF.

This clonotype was observed a few times. V usage is TRBV12-3 or TRBV12-4 and J usage is TRBJ2-7; no reliable D call. This CDR3 contains 13 residues. V dropped 4 bases and J dropped 2 bases, with 9 bases sitting between them. The CDR3: CASSWVLTYEQYF. DNA for the CDR3: TGTGCCAGCAGTTGGGTACTTACCTACGAGCAGTACTTC.

This clonotype was seen many times. The chain recombines TRBV13 with TRBJ1-1, with D possibly matching TRBD1 (5 bases). The CDR3 sequence is 16 residues long. Trimming pared 1 base from V and 3 bases from J, leaving 15 bases between. CDR1 and CDR2 from the germline V gene are PRHDT and FYEKMQ (reference sequence). The CDR3 DNA is TGTGCCAGCAGCTTAGCTACGGAGGGGATGGACACTGAAGCTTTCTTT. Amino acids: CASSLATEGMDTEAFF.

At least ten counts were recorded for this clonotype. The chain links TRBV6-6 to TRBJ2-1; D is possibly TRBD1 or TRBD2 (6 bases each). The CDR3 covers 13 residues. Looked up from germline, CDR1 is MNHNY and CDR2 is SVGAGI (reference sequence). V lost 5 bases and J 9 bases, leaving 14 bases between the germline ends. The CDR3 protein is CASSEPGGIEQFF. CDR3 nucleotide sequence: TGTGCCAGCAGTGAACCCGGGGGCATTGAGCAGTTCTTC.

The V call is TRBV7-8, the J call TRBJ2-2; 7 positions match TRBD2. The CDR3 is 17 residues long. J was trimmed by 1 base and V by 2 bases; bases with no gene match: 7. Germline V gene data show CDR1 as SGHVS and CDR2 as FQNEAQ. The CDR3 bases are TGTGCCAGCAGCTTACCCCGGGTAGCGGGGAACACCGGGGAGCTGTTTTTT. This codes for CASSLPRVAGNTGELFF.

This clonotype was detected a few times. The rearrangement uses TRBV10-3 and TRBJ1-1, with D hard to call. This CDR3 has 12 residues. In germline, CDR1 is ENHRY, CDR2 SYGVKD. Deletions cut 8 bases from V and 5 bases from J, with 12 bases between. As DNA, the CDR3 is TGTGCCATCGCAGGTATAGGGACTGAAGCTTTCTTT. Its translation is CAIAGIGTEAFF.

The V call is TRBV6-6, the J call TRBJ2-5; D uncertain. Germline V gives CDR1 MNHNY, CDR2 SVGAGI (reference sequence). This CDR3 has 13 amino acids. The germline V and J ends were trimmed by 2 bases and 4 bases, with 8 bases remaining between them. The CDR3 sequence: CASSYTRLETQYF. The CDR3 DNA follows: TGTGCCAGCAGTTACACCCGGTTAGAGACCCAGTACTTC.

This clonotype came up many times. This rearrangement joins TRBV29-1 to TRBJ2-1; 8 bases line up with TRBD1. Trimming at V came to 4 bases and at J to 7 bases, leaving 12 bases not matched to a gene. Germline CDR1 and CDR2: SQVTM and ANQGSEA. CDR3 length equals 15 residues. The CDR3 nucleotides read TGCAGCGTTGGCCCAGGGGGCCTTTTTGAAAATGAGCAGTTCTTC. Residues: CSVGPGGLFENEQFF.

J is TRBJ2-7 and V is TRBV20-1, with D possibly called TRBD1 or TRBD2 (5 bases each). Germline assignment: CDR1 DFQATT and CDR2 SNEGSKA (reference sequence). The V gene lost 0 bases and the J gene lost 4 bases, with 16 bases spanning the gap. The CDR3 extends over 15 amino acids. The DNA of the CDR3 is TGCAGTGCTAGAGATCAGCGGCAGGGTGTGTACGAGCAGTACTTC. It translates to CSARDQRQGVYEQYF.

The CDR3 nucleotides are TGCAGTGCGAGGAAGGGACTCGGAAATCAGCCCCAGCATTTT. Residues: CSARKGLGNQPQHF. V gene TRBV20-1 combines with J gene TRBJ1-5, with TRBD1 as a possible D gene (5 bases). The CDR3 contains 14 residues. Trimming took 6 bases from V and 4 from J, leaving 16 bases between them. The germline CDR1 and CDR2 sequences are DFQATT and SNEGSKA (reference sequence).

The chain uses TRBV5-1 and TRBJ2-4; D perhaps matches TRBD2 (6 bases). Germline V gene data show CDR1 as SGHRS and CDR2 as YFSETQ. With 4 bases removed from V and 11 bases from J, the gap between germline ends came to 16 bases. The CDR3 has 13 amino acids. CDR3 region: CASSMSGEDVQYF. The CDR3 coding sequence is TGCGCCAGCAGCATGTCGGGGGAGGATGTTCAGTACTTC.

The sample holds a few counts of this clonotype. The chain joins TRBV20-1 to TRBJ2-3; D is unresolved. The CDR3 is 14 residues long. V lost 0 bases to trimming and J lost 3 bases, with 10 bases between them. Germline V lookup: CDR1 DFQATT, CDR2 SNEGSKA (reference sequence). The CDR3 DNA sequence: TGCAGTGCTAGAGATTTCCGGAAAACAGATACGCAGTATTTT. This sequence encodes CSARDFRKTDTQYF.

The chain recombines TRBV12-5 with TRBJ2-3; tentatively, D is TRBD2 (5 bases). This CDR3 has 16 amino acids. Per the germline V gene, CDR1 is LGHNT and CDR2 is FRNRAP. Trimming cost V 3 bases and J 2 bases, with 15 bases left between them. The CDR3 DNA follows: TGTGCTAGTGGTTTCTGTTATAGCGTTGTCACAGATACGCAGTATTTT. This sequence encodes CASGFCYSVVTDTQYF.

This clonotype has more than one count but fewer than ten. V usage is TRBV10-1 and J usage is TRBJ2-7; no clear D gene. Per the germline V gene, CDR1 is WNHNN and CDR2 is SYGVQD (reference sequence). V lost 6 bases to trimming and J lost 4 bases, with 22 bases between them. CDR3 length equals 16 residues. The CDR3 DNA reads TGCGCCAGCAGCGACGCAGAGACGGATTCGAATTACGAGCAGTACTTC. It yields the protein CASSDAETDSNYEQYF.

The sample holds a few counts of this clonotype. The V call is TRBV3-1, the J call TRBJ2-3; TRBD2 might be the D (5 bases). With 0 bases removed from V and 7 bases from J, the gap between germline ends came to 11 bases. CDR3 length: 14 amino acids. CDR1 and CDR2 (germline): LGHDT, YNNKEL (reference sequence). CDR3 DNA sequence: TGTGCCAGCAGCCAAGATTGGACTTCGAATACGCAGTATTTT. This sequence encodes CASSQDWTSNTQYF.

This clonotype was observed many times. The J gene is TRBJ1-6, the V gene TRBV6-5, with TRBD1 matching 10 bases. The germline gives CDR1 MNHEY, CDR2 SVGAGI. The CDR3 is 14 amino acids. V was clipped by 4 bases and J by 10 bases; unmatched bases: 4. The CDR3 DNA reads TGTGCCAGCAGTTCGACAGGGGGCGCCTCACCCCTCCACTTT. Translating gives CASSSTGGASPLHF.